This is a list of T cell receptor beta chains from one sample in a study of blood T cell repertoires in COVID-19. Assay: immunoSEQ multiplex PCR; the TCRdb copy retains only in-frame clones and omits some. The sample has hundreds of thousands of clones, 82% seen once; the top ten hold around 12%. Sequencing was done on a sample of peripheral blood. The receptors come from a woman aged 55-70 years with active or convalescent COVID-19. The CDR3 runs from the conserved cysteine through the conserved F or W. The order of the fields is CDR3 DNA, CDR3 protein, J gene, V gene, clone size, D gene. The D gene is left open where the match is weak. Where a row states a size, it is once, few, many or the class of an expanded clone; other rows omit it.

TGTGCCAGCAGACGACAGCAGAATTCACCCCTCCACTTT,CASRRQQNSPLHF,TRBJ1-6,TRBV3-1/TRBV3-2,.,.
TGTGCCAGCACCCCCATTGAGGGGGGGGTAGCCAAAAACATTCAGTACTTC,CASTPIEGGVAKNIQYF,TRBJ2-4,TRBV6-2/TRBV6-3,.,.
TGTGCCAGTAGTATAGCGGCGGGGGGGTTCGGGGAGCTGTTTTTT,CASSIAAGGFGELFF,TRBJ2-2,TRBV19,once,TRBD2
TGCGCCAGCAGGCTGACAGGGGGGAACACCGGGGAGCTGTTTTTT,CASRLTGGNTGELFF,TRBJ2-2,TRBV5-1,.,TRBD1
TGTGCCAGCAGCTTATTCGTAGATACGCAGTATTTT,CASSLFVDTQYF,TRBJ2-3,TRBV7-2,.,.
TGCGCCAGCAGCTCCCATGCGGCCCGAGGTACTGAAGCTTTCTTT,CASSSHAARGTEAFF,TRBJ1-1,TRBV5-1,.,.
TGCGCCAGCAGCCAAGGGGGCGGGGGTCTGTTGGGTACGCAGTATTTT,CASSQGGGGLLGTQYF,TRBJ2-3,TRBV4-1,.,TRBD2
TGTGCCACCCAGGGGACGAGCAATCAGCCCCAGCATTTT,CATQGTSNQPQHF,TRBJ1-5,TRBV6-5,.,.
TGCGCCAGCAGCTTCGATGACAGTAGACCATACTCTGGAAACACCATATATTTT,CASSFDDSRPYSGNTIYF,TRBJ1-3,TRBV5-1,.,.
TGTGCCAGCAGTGAATTGAACAGGGGGCGCCGGGGTCAGCCCCAGCATTTT,CASSELNRGRRGQPQHF,TRBJ1-5,TRBV25-1,.,TRBD1
TGTGCCAGCAGTGTCTTACGGGTCAACTCTGGAAACACCATATATTTT,CASSVLRVNSGNTIYF,TRBJ1-3,TRBV6-4,.,.
TGTGCCAGCAGTCCCCAGTGGGGCTGGGATGAGAGGCTGTTTTTT,CASSPQWGWDERLFF,TRBJ1-4,TRBV6-2/TRBV6-3,once,.
TGTGCCAGCAGCCCGGGGGGTCTTAGGAATGAGCAGTTCTTC,CASSPGGLRNEQFF,TRBJ2-1,TRBV5-5,few,TRBD2
TGCGCCAGCAGCCAAGTCGGACAGGGGGGCACAGATACGCAGTATTTT,CASSQVGQGGTDTQYF,TRBJ2-3,TRBV4-3,.,TRBD1
TGTGCCAGCAAAGAACTACAGGGGGCATATGAAAAACTGTTTTTT,CASKELQGAYEKLFF,TRBJ1-4,TRBV2,.,TRBD1
TGCGCCAGCAGCTTGCAACCGTACTCCGGGACTAGCGGGGGGGGCCGGAGGGAGACCCAGTACTTC,CASSLQPYSGTSGGGRRETQYF,TRBJ2-5,TRBV5-1,.,TRBD2
TGCGCCAGCAGCGACAGACGAGGGACAGGGGGCCTCATCAACTATGGCTACACCTTC,CASSDRRGTGGLINYGYTF,TRBJ1-2,TRBV4-1,few,TRBD1
TGTGCCAGTAGTAATACAGGCCCCCCCTATGGCTACACCTTC,CASSNTGPPYGYTF,TRBJ1-2,TRBV19,.,.
TGTGCCAGCAAGATTTACGGAGCGCAGTATTTT,CASKIYGAQYF,TRBJ2-3,TRBV27,.,.
TGTGCCAGCAGTTACCCGGTGGGGGCCACCGACTATAATTCACCCCTCCACTTT,CASSYPVGATDYNSPLHF,TRBJ1-6,TRBV6-2/TRBV6-3,.,.
TGTGCCAGCAGTCTTGCCGGGACACTCGACTATGGCTACACCTTC,CASSLAGTLDYGYTF,TRBJ1-2,TRBV6-5,.,.
TGTGCCAGCAGCTTAGGACACCGCCAAGAGACCCAGTACTTC,CASSLGHRQETQYF,TRBJ2-5,TRBV11-3,few,.